The present TCR beta chain was sequenced within a study of blood T cell repertoires in COVID-19. For the study at large: The United States, Italy and Spain provided the acute and convalescent COVID-19 samples. PBMCs, B-cell-depleted T cells, or T cells were the source of the cDNA or gDNA that made up the material.

Methods used by the authors: Amplification from reference gene primers served as the basis for estimated nucleated cell counts. Some clones are missing from TCRdb's copy, which holds only in-frame ones; the method was immunoSEQ multiplex PCR. Clone size and V and J calls were adopted from that table, with D and trimming inferred from the DNA. The sample includes around 64,000 clones, 82% of them seen just once. This CDR3 comprises 18 residues. The trim removed 2 bases at V and 6 bases at J, leaving 12 bases unmatched. The germline V gene encodes CDR1 MNHEY and CDR2 SVGEGT. This clone was counted many times.

The chain recombines TRBV6-2 or TRBV6-3 with TRBJ1-6, with 8 bases identical to TRBD1. The sample comprised peripheral blood. The TCR sequence derives from a human donor in a cohort sampled during active COVID-19. The CDR3 loop reads CASSYTAGTGGANSPLHF. The CDR3 nucleotides read TGTGCCAGCAGTTACACCGCCGGGACAGGAGGTGCTAATTCACCCCTCCACTTT.